The 31 T cell receptor beta chains below come from one sample, sequenced in a study of response to subunit inactivated influenza vaccine. TCRdb reprocessed the RT-PCR reads with MiXCR, giving one entry per CDR3 protein. The table lists around 570,000 distinct CDR3 sequences, less than 10% of them singletons, with approximately 13% in the top ten. The starting material was PBMCs from blood, obtained less than 30 months after vaccination. These receptors originate from a man aged 50 to 69 who received an inactivated influenza vaccine.

This clonotype appeared many times. V and J are TRBV10-3 and TRBJ2-3, with 7 positions matching TRBD2. J lost 0 bases, V lost 4 bases, and 7 bases had no gene match. The CDR3 spans 16 residues. Germline CDR1 ENHRY, CDR2 SYGVKD. The CDR3, as DNA: TGTGCCATCAGTGCCAGCGGGGAACCTAGCACAGATACGCAGTATTTT. This gives the protein CAISASGEPSTDTQYF.

V usage is TRBV12-3 or TRBV12-4 and J usage is TRBJ1-1, with D possibly TRBD1 on 5 matching bases. Trimming removed 3 bases at V and 10 bases at J, with 12 bases between. This CDR3 spans 12 amino acids. For the CDR3, the DNA is TGTGCCAGCAGTTTCCCCAGGGCGGGAGCTTTCTTT. Protein: CASSFPRAGAFF.

This clonotype was observed a few times. The chain combines TRBV2 with TRBJ1-1; 8 bases map to TRBD1. The V and J ends lost 8 bases and 9 bases, in that order; junction bases with no gene match: 11. Germline V gene lookup returns CDR1 SNHLY and CDR2 FYNNEI. CDR3 length equals 13 residues. The CDR3 DNA reads as TGTGCCAGCGGGACAGACCGGACAGGGAAAGCTTTCTTT. Residues: CASGTDRTGKAFF.

This clonotype was recorded at least ten times. CDR3 sequence (DNA): TGTGCCAGCAGCCAAGGGACTAGCGGTTACGAGCAGTACTTC. Its translation: CASSQGTSGYEQYF. The V gene is TRBV3-1, the J gene TRBJ2-7; 10 bases line up with TRBD2. This CDR3 has 14 amino acids. In germline, CDR1 is LGHDT, CDR2 YNNKEL (reference sequence). V dropped 1 base and J dropped 4; count of bases not matched to a gene: 1.

The chain joins TRBV29-1 to TRBJ1-1; the D is unclear. The CDR3 is made up of 12 amino acids. Germline CDR1 is SQVTM and CDR2 is ANQGSEA. CDR3 in DNA: TGCAACGCTCGGGGTGGGAGGGCTGAAGCTTTCTTT. This encodes CNARGGRAEAFF. The complete variable domain, with remaining parts taken from reference TRBV29-1 and TRBJ1-1, reads SAVISQKPSRDICQRGTSLTIQCQVDSQVTMMFWYRQQPGQSLTLIATANQGSEATYESGFVIDKFPISRPNLTFSTLTVSNMSPEDSSIYLCNARGGRAEAFFGQGTRLTVV.

The V call is TRBV19, the J call TRBJ1-2; D unresolved. CDR1 and CDR2 (germline): LNHDA, SQIVND (reference sequence). The germline V and J ends were trimmed by 7 bases and 3 bases, with 9 bases remaining between them. The length of the CDR3 is 12 residues. CDR3 loop: CASIGVHYGYTF. The DNA of the CDR3 is TGTGCCAGTATCGGAGTCCACTATGGCTACACCTTC.

This clonotype was found a few times. The chain has TRBV20-1 and TRBJ2-5; 8 bases match TRBD1. Losses at the gene ends were 5 bases for V and 4 bases for J; bases not matched to a gene: 6. Per the germline V gene, CDR1 is DFQATT and CDR2 is SNEGSKA (reference sequence). The CDR3 spans 13 residues. The chain's CDR3 is CSASRGLLETQYF. For the CDR3, the DNA is TGCAGTGCTTCCAGGGGGCTCTTAGAGACCCAGTACTTC.

In its sample, this clonotype was seen many times. V is TRBV7-2 and J is TRBJ1-3; TRBD1 is a possible D gene (5 bases). Per the germline V gene, CDR1 is SGHTA and CDR2 is FQGNSA. The CDR3 extends over 14 amino acids. The germline V and J ends were trimmed by 1 base and 10 bases, with 14 bases remaining between them. The CDR3 DNA reads as TGTGCCAGCAGCTTAGAAGCAAGTGGGACGACCATATATTTT. It codes for CASSLEASGTTIYF.

This clonotype was detected ten times or more. V usage is TRBV10-3 and J usage is TRBJ2-5; perhaps TRBD2 as D (6 bases). Trimming left V 0 bases short and J 1 base short, with 9 bases between. Germline CDR1 and CDR2: ENHRY and SYGVKD. The CDR3 length is 15 residues. This CDR3 reads CAISESRGGQETQYF. The CDR3 bases are TGTGCCATCAGTGAGTCAAGGGGAGGCCAAGAGACCCAGTACTTC.

V is TRBV5-1 and J is TRBJ1-1, with D possibly TRBD1 on 6 matching bases. The germline V gene has CDR1 SGHRS and CDR2 YFSETQ. The CDR3 extends over 15 amino acids. V gave up 0 bases and J gave up 0 bases, with 9 bases separating them. The CDR3 here is CASSLGTALNTEAFF. The CDR3 DNA follows: TGCGCCAGCAGCTTGGGGACAGCTTTGAACACTGAAGCTTTCTTT.

This clonotype occurred a few times. This chain joins TRBV6-2 or TRBV6-3 and TRBJ2-2; D is ambiguous. The V gene lost 0 bases and the J gene lost 7 bases, with 12 bases spanning the gap. Germline CDR1 MNHEY, CDR2 SVGEGT. This CDR3 is built from 15 residues. Here the CDR3 reads CASSYSNMLGGELFF. The CDR3 DNA follows: TGTGCCAGCAGTTACTCGAATATGCTCGGCGGGGAGCTGTTTTTT.

This clonotype showed up many times. This sequence joins TRBV12-3 or TRBV12-4 and TRBJ2-3, with D possibly matching TRBD1 (6 bases). This CDR3 comprises 14 residues. The V gene lost 5 bases and the J gene lost 5 bases, with 14 bases spanning the gap. CDR3 bases: TGTGCCAGCAGTGACAACAGGGTCGGAGATACGCAGTATTTT. Its protein product is CASSDNRVGDTQYF.

The genes are TRBV5-5 and TRBJ1-2; 7 bases agree with TRBD1. The CDR3 has 15 residues. CDR1 is SGHKS, CDR2 YYEKEE, per germline (reference sequence). The trim removed 0 bases at V and 0 bases at J, leaving 2 bases unmatched. CDR3 bases: TGTGCCAGCAGCTTGGAAGGGGGCGCTAACTATGGCTACACCTTC. Protein sequence: CASSLEGGANYGYTF.

The chain carries TRBV7-9 and TRBJ2-1, with D tentatively TRBD1 (6 bases). With 5 bases removed from V and 6 bases from J, the gap between germline ends came to 14 bases. CDR1 and CDR2 from the germline V gene are SEHNR and FQNEAQ (reference sequence). CDR3 size: 14 residues. CDR3 in DNA: TGTGCCAGCAGCAACGGACACAGGGCCAATGAGCAGTTCTTC. Protein sequence: CASSNGHRANEQFF.

This clonotype was recorded a few times. The chain recombines TRBV2 with TRBJ2-3; D possibly matches TRBD1 or TRBD2 (5 bases each). Trimming left V 10 bases short and J 6 bases short, with 17 bases between. This CDR3 contains 13 residues. Germline V gene sequence: CDR1 SNHLY, CDR2 FYNNEI. In DNA, the CDR3 is TGTGCCATCTCTCGGGGCCTCGGGGATACGCAGTATTTT. Translated, it gives CAISRGLGDTQYF. Variable domain in full (rest from reference TRBV2 and TRBJ2-3): EPEVTQTPSHQVTQMGQEVILRCVPISNHLYFYWYRQILGQKVEFLVSFYNNEISEKSEIFDDQFSVERPDGSNFTLKIRSTKLEDSAMYFCAISRGLGDTQYFGPGTRLTVL.

This clonotype was seen only a few times. The CDR3 loop reads CASTGQNTDTQYF. For the CDR3, the DNA is TGTGCCAGTACAGGGCAGAACACAGATACGCAGTATTTT. The chain links TRBV19 to TRBJ2-3; D is perhaps TRBD1 (5 bases). Between the trimmed V and J ends, which lost 7 bases and 2 bases, there was a span of 10 bases. In germline, CDR1 is LNHDA, CDR2 SQIVND (reference sequence). The CDR3 totals 13 residues. Full variable domain (remainder filled in from reference TRBV19 and TRBJ2-3): DGGITQSPKYLFRKEGQNVTLSCEQNLNHDAMYWYRQDPGQGLRLIYYSQIVNDFQKGDIAEGYSVSREKKESFPLTVTSAQKNPTAFYLCASTGQNTDTQYFGPGTRLTVL.

This clonotype was seen a handful of times. The chain couples TRBV5-6 to TRBJ2-3; D not certain. From germline, CDR1 is SGHDT and CDR2 YYEEEE. Trimming removed 1 base at V and 2 bases at J, with 20 bases between. The CDR3 runs to 18 residues. In DNA form, the CDR3 reads TGTGCCAGCAGCTTGAAATTTGGTTGGAGTGAGCTCACAGATACGCAGTATTTT. The encoded protein is CASSLKFGWSELTDTQYF.

The chain uses TRBV27 and TRBJ2-1, with D hard to call. The CDR3 loop spans 12 amino acids. CDR1 is MNHEY, CDR2 SMNVEV, per germline (reference sequence). V was cut by 7 bases and J by 8 bases, with 12 bases left in between. CDR3 amino acids: CASISRWHEQFF. CDR3 in DNA: TGTGCCAGCATTTCCCGCTGGCATGAGCAGTTCTTC.

The chain combines TRBV20-1 with TRBJ2-2; perhaps D is TRBD1 or TRBD2 (9 bases each). V was shortened by 3 bases and J by 3 bases, with 35 bases between the two germline ends. Germline lookup yields CDR1 DFQATT and CDR2 SNEGSKA (reference sequence). This CDR3 has 22 residues. The CDR3 sequence: CSAREGQGPRCGGREDTGELFF. CDR3 sequence (DNA): TGCAGTGCTAGGGAGGGACAGGGCCCAAGATGTGGCGGGAGGGAGGACACCGGGGAGCTGTTTTTT.

This clonotype was observed many times. The gene calls are TRBV29-1 and TRBJ2-1, with D possibly being TRBD1 (6 bases). Trimming pared 4 bases from V and 2 bases from J, leaving 9 bases between. Germline V lookup: CDR1 SQVTM, CDR2 ANQGSEA. This CDR3 is 13 amino acids long. The CDR3 sequence: CSVATGAYNEQFF. CDR3 nucleotide sequence: TGCAGCGTTGCGACAGGAGCCTACAATGAGCAGTTCTTC.

In this sample, this clonotype turned up a few times. The chain employs TRBV7-2 and TRBJ1-1; D is possibly TRBD1 (5 bases). CDR3 length: 14 amino acids. V dropped 0 bases and J dropped 4 bases, with 9 bases sitting between them. Germline-derived CDR1 and CDR2 are SGHTA and FQGNSA. The CDR3 spells CASSLAPGPTEAFF. The CDR3, as DNA: TGTGCCAGCAGCTTAGCGCCAGGGCCCACTGAAGCTTTCTTT.

In this sample, this clonotype turned up many times. The chain links TRBV7-2 to TRBJ2-3, with 7 nucleotides matching TRBD2. V was clipped by 7 bases and J by 7 bases; unmatched bases: 11. CDR1 is SGHTA, CDR2 FQGNSA, per germline. The CDR3 length is 14 residues. The DNA of the CDR3 is TGTGCCAGCAACTTTATTGGGGGAGGGTATACGCAGTATTTT. Translated: CASNFIGGGYTQYF.

This clonotype was recorded many times. This chain connects TRBV6-1 to TRBJ1-1; D gene unclear. Germline V gene data show CDR1 as MNHNS and CDR2 as SASEGT. The CDR3 runs 15 residues. V lost 2 bases, J lost 1 base, and 11 bases lay in between. The CDR3 nucleotides are TGTGCCAGCAGTGAACAGCTGGGGTCGAACACTGAAGCTTTCTTT. Amino acid sequence: CASSEQLGSNTEAFF.

This clonotype was observed a few times. The chain is built from TRBV7-2 and TRBJ2-7; D gene uncertain. The CDR3 consists of 15 residues. Germline loops: CDR1 SGHTA, CDR2 FQGNSA. V gave up 5 bases and J gave up 4 bases, with 18 bases separating them. CDR3 loop: CASSPSRAAFYEQYF. The CDR3 nucleotides are TGTGCCAGCAGCCCGAGTAGGGCTGCTTTTTACGAGCAGTACTTC.

The chain joins TRBV21-1 to TRBJ2-3; the table's D call, TRBD1, was not checked against the DNA. TRBV21-1 is listed as a pseudogene. The CDR3 sequence is 15 residues long. In DNA form, the CDR3 reads TGTGCCAGCAGCTCCGGGACACTTGAGGGGGATACGAAGTATTTT. Its translation is CASSSGTLEGDTKYF.

There are a few counts of this clonotype. The rearrangement uses TRBV5-5 and TRBJ1-5; a weak D match, TRBD1 (5 bases). V was trimmed by 4 bases and J by 3 bases, leaving 14 bases between them. The CDR3 sequence is 15 residues long. Looked up from germline, CDR1 is SGHKS and CDR2 is YYEKEE (reference sequence). This CDR3 reads CASSRFGGDNQPQHF. In DNA, the CDR3 is TGTGCCAGCAGCCGCTTTGGAGGGGACAATCAGCCCCAGCATTTT.

CDR3 DNA sequence: TGCGCCAGCAGCCGAGAGACGAGGGCCTTTGTGACCCAGTACTTC. It encodes CASSRETRAFVTQYF. V and J are TRBV4-3 and TRBJ2-5, with D possibly TRBD2 on 5 matching bases. This CDR3 spans 15 amino acids. V lost 4 bases to trimming and J lost 7 bases, with 19 bases between them. Germline CDR1 reads LGHNA; CDR2 reads YSLEER.

This clonotype was counted a few times. The V and J genes are TRBV16 and TRBJ1-5; D remains ambiguous. V dropped 0 bases and J dropped 5 bases, with 11 bases sitting between them. From germline, CDR1 is KGHSY and CDR2 FQNENV. This CDR3 has 15 residues. The CDR3 sequence: CASSQSVPADQPQHF. The CDR3 DNA reads TGTGCCAGCAGCCAATCCGTTCCAGCCGATCAGCCCCAGCATTTT.

The chain uses TRBV10-3 and TRBJ2-5; either TRBD1 or TRBD2 may fit D (5 bases each). V gave up 2 bases and J gave up 4 bases, with 11 bases separating them. This CDR3 contains 14 residues. CDR1 and CDR2 (germline): ENHRY, SYGVKD. CDR3 sequence (DNA): TGTGCCATCAGTGAGGTGGGGGTTGGAGAGACCCAGTACTTC. It specifies CAISEVGVGETQYF.

In this sample, this clonotype turned up a few times. The rearrangement uses TRBV12-3 or TRBV12-4 and TRBJ1-2; D is uncertain. V was trimmed by 6 bases and J by 5 bases, leaving 7 bases between them. This CDR3 is built from 11 residues. The CDR3, as DNA: TGTGCCAGCAGCACTAGATATGGCTACACCTTC. It yields the protein CASSTRYGYTF.

This clonotype was counted ten times or more. The CDR3 sequence: CASSEGRIYGYTF. DNA of the CDR3: TGTGCCAGCAGTGAAGGGAGGATCTATGGCTACACCTTC. The V gene is TRBV6-1, the J gene TRBJ1-2; the D is unclear. Germline lookup yields CDR1 MNHNS and CDR2 SASEGT. V was clipped by 1 base and J by 4 bases, with 7 bases between them. The CDR3 length is 13 residues.